A selection of T cell receptor beta chains follows, all from one sample in a study of T cells in Graves' hyperthyroidism and ophthalmopathy. TCRdb independently ran MiXCR on the multiplex PCR reads; one entry per CDR3 protein. The top ten hold 25% to 30% of the sample, which has more than 75,000 distinct CDR3 sequences, around 50% seen once. The sample consisted of blood. The source of these receptors is a woman between 35 and 50 years old with Graves' hyperthyroidism. CDR3s include the opening cysteine and the closing phenylalanine or tryptophan. Fields, in order: J gene, V gene, clone size, D gene, CDR3 protein, CDR3 DNA. A D gene is named only where the DNA matches it firmly. Only part of the rows carry a size: once, few, many, or a class if the clone is expanded.

TRBJ1-1 TRBV7-2 few TRBD1 CASSGQGGTEAFF TGTGCCAGCAGCGGACAGGGGGGCACTGAAGCTTTCTTT
TRBJ2-2 TRBV6-5 many NA CASSAVRAGELFF TGTGCCAGCAGTGCCGTTAGGGCCGGGGAGCTGTTTTTT
TRBJ1-5 TRBV30 NA TRBD1 CAWADRGNQPQHF TGTGCCTGGGCGGACAGGGGAAATCAGCCCCAGCATTTT
TRBJ2-5 TRBV29-1 NA TRBD2 CSVAGGVGETQYF TGCAGCGTCGCGGGAGGAGTCGGGGAGACCCAGTACTTC
TRBJ2-3 TRBV7-2 NA NA CASSGPDFPDRDSTQYF TGTGCCAGCAGCGGCCCGGACTTCCCGGATCGGGATTCTACGCAGTATTTT
TRBJ1-1 TRBV2 NA NA CASRAGTTNTEAFF TGTGCCAGCAGAGCCGGGACCACGAACACTGAAGCTTTCTTT
TRBJ1-2 TRBV15 NA TRBD1 CATSRHLSGDRGYLGYTF TGTGCCACCAGCCGCCATCTGTCCGGGGACAGGGGATATCTTGGCTACACCTTC
TRBJ1-4 TRBV7-9 NA NA CASSRGEKLFF TGTGCCAGCAGTCGGGGGGAAAAACTGTTTTTT
TRBJ2-7 TRBV7-2 NA NA CASSFYICSARKDLAETYEQYF NA
TRBJ2-7 TRBV2 many NA CASRVRASYEQYF TGTGCCAGCAGGGTACGCGCGTCCTACGAGCAGTACTTC